The clone carrying this TCR beta chain occurred many times. This CDR3 contains 16 residues. Unmatched junction bases numbered 7, after V lost 5 bases and J lost 2 bases. Germline assignment: CDR1 SEHNR and CDR2 FQNEAQ (reference sequence). This entry belongs to a study of breast tumors, draining lymph nodes, adjacent tissues. TCRdb ran MiXCR on the multiplex PCR reads and lists one entry per CDR3 protein. The sample lists approximately 230,000 distinct CDR3 sequences, under 40% occurring once. The lymph nodes were axillary draining lymph nodes from breast cancer patients. V usage is TRBV7-9 and J usage is TRBJ1-4; 8 bases map to TRBD1. The sequenced material came from axillary lymph node tissue. The sequence derives from a female donor with breast cancer. Some clones in this sample may be carry-over from other donors' samples. The CDR3 spells CASSASGGPTNEKLFF. Written as DNA, the CDR3 is TGTGCCAGCAGCGCGTCAGGGGGCCCTACTAATGAAAAACTGTTTTTT.